These 20 T cell receptor beta chains were sequenced from one sample in a study of metastatic and nonmetastatic thyroid tumors (dated by TCRdb to the early 2020s). Libraries were constructed by PCR. The sample was run on an Illumina HiSeq 4000. Using fastp trimming at Q25 and MiXCR clonotype assembly, TCRdb reanalyzed the public sequencing data and kept in-frame beta chains. This sample comprises around 14,000 clones, approximately 25% of them detected only once. Approximately 11% of the sample is held by the ten biggest clonotypes. Before undergoing thyroid surgery, none of the patients had been given any kind of treatment. The material sequenced was tumor tissue. These receptors all come from a female donor with papillary thyroid cancer or a benign thyroid nodule (not recorded which). Some clones in this sample may be carry-over from other donors' samples.

A few counts support this clone. The same CDR3 arises from other DNA sequences in this sample as well. V is TRBV2 and J is TRBJ2-2; 8 bases line up with TRBD2. Germline values: CDR1 SNHLY, CDR2 FYNNEI. V shed 5 bases and J 2 bases; nucleotides not matched to a gene: 4. The CDR3 totals 15 residues. CDR3 bases: TGTGCCAGCAGTACTAGCGGTTCTAACACCGGGGAGCTGTTTTTT. This encodes CASSTSGSNTGELFF.

In its sample, this clone ranks as medium-sized. The chain carries TRBV3-1 and TRBJ2-5; no definite D call. Germline V gene sequence: CDR1 LGHDT, CDR2 YNNKEL (reference sequence). The V gene lost 3 bases and the J gene lost 2 bases, with 10 bases spanning the gap. The CDR3 extends over 14 amino acids. The CDR3 is CASSQGRLQETQYF. In DNA form, the CDR3 reads TGTGCCAGCAGCCAGGGCAGATTACAAGAGACCCAGTACTTC.

This clone was found many times. V is TRBV30 and J is TRBJ2-3; D call uncertain. The CDR3 length is 13 residues. The V gene's germline CDR1 is GTSNPN and CDR2 SVGIG (reference sequence). Trimming cost V 0 bases and J 2 bases, with 6 bases left between them. CDR3 loop: CAWSVGNTDTQYF. CDR3 in DNA: TGTGCCTGGAGTGTGGGGAACACAGATACGCAGTATTTT.

The genes are TRBV6-1 and TRBJ2-7; D is possibly TRBD1 or TRBD2 (6 bases each). Trimming removed 6 bases from V and 6 bases from J, with 18 bases in between. The CDR3 contains 14 residues. Germline-derived CDR1 and CDR2 are MNHNS and SASEGT. The CDR3 sequence is CASRTNSRGAEQYF. The DNA for the CDR3 is TGTGCCAGCAGAACCAACTCAAGGGGGGCCGAGCAGTACTTC.

There are many counts of this clone. This could be a read error, since a much larger clone is one nucleotide away. At the DNA level, this CDR3 is encoded by other sequences in the same sample as well. The genes are TRBV5-1 and TRBJ2-3, with 7 bases that match TRBD2. Germline loops: CDR1 SGHRS, CDR2 YFSETQ. There are 15 residues in the CDR3. Losses at the gene ends were 4 bases for V and 5 bases for J; bases not matched to a gene: 10. The CDR3 sequence is CASSASGLGVDTQYF. In nucleotides, the CDR3 is TGCGCCAGCAGCGCTAGCGGATTAGGGGTAGATACGCAGTATTTT. The full variable domain, with the rest looked up from reference TRBV5-1 and TRBJ2-3, is KAGVTQTPRYLIKTRGQQVTLSCSPISGHRSVSWYQQTPGQGLQFLFEYFSETQRNKGNFPGRFSGRQFSNSRSEMNVSTLELGDSALYLCASSASGLGVDTQYFGPGTRLTVL.

The sample holds many counts of this clone. This sequence joins TRBV30 and TRBJ1-5; a weak D match, TRBD1 (6 bases). Trimming pared 1 base from V and 0 bases from J, leaving 13 bases between. CDR3 size: 16 residues. Germline CDR1 reads GTSNPN; CDR2 reads SVGIG (reference sequence). For the CDR3, the DNA is TGTGCCTGGAGTGACCCGGGACACTTTAGCAATCAGCCCCAGCATTTT. This gives the protein CAWSDPGHFSNQPQHF.

CDR3 coding DNA: TGTGCCAGCATTCTCGACTTAGCTATGGGAAACACCATATATTTT. The encoded protein is CASILDLAMGNTIYF. This rearrangement joins TRBV11-2 to TRBJ1-3, with D hard to call. Germline V CDR1 and CDR2: SGHAT, FQNNGV. The V end was cut by 7 bases, the J end by 4 bases, with 17 bases between. This CDR3 region has 15 residues.

This clone was found a few times. A much larger clone is a single base away; this may be a read error. Other DNA sequences in this specimen translate into the identical CDR3. The V call is TRBV27, the J call TRBJ1-5; D is possibly TRBD1 (5 bases). CDR1 and CDR2 from the germline V gene are MNHEY and SMNVEV (reference sequence). CDR3 size: 14 residues. CDR3 loop: CAGRGASSNQPQHF. The CDR3 DNA is TGTGCCGGCAGAGGGGCAAGTAGCAATCAGCCACAGCATTTT.

This clone is medium-sized within its sample. The rearrangement joins TRBV5-1 to TRBJ2-3; 14 nucleotides line up with TRBD2. V shed 4 bases, J shed 6 bases, and the junction held 10 bases outside the gene matches. This CDR3 has 17 amino acids. CDR1 and CDR2 (germline): SGHRS, YFSETQ. Here the CDR3 DNA reads TGCGCCAGCAGCCTGAAGGTCGGGACTAGCGGGAGCGATACGCAGTATTTT. Encoded protein: CASSLKVGTSGSDTQYF.

This clone is termed medium-sized. The chain carries TRBV28 and TRBJ1-1; D possibly corresponds to TRBD1 (5 bases). Per germline, CDR1 MDHEN and CDR2 SYDVKM. Trimming left V 1 base short and J 1 base short, with 16 bases between. The CDR3 consists of 17 residues. The CDR3 sequence is CASSLSVRELGNTEAFF. CDR3 nucleotide sequence: TGTGCCAGCAGTTTATCGGTCAGGGAGCTGGGGAACACTGAAGCTTTCTTT.

This chain connects TRBV5-1 to TRBJ2-5; unclear D gene. The CDR3 is 11 residues long. Germline lookup yields CDR1 SGHRS and CDR2 YFSETQ. V dropped 9 bases and J dropped 5 bases, with 11 bases sitting between them. The CDR3 protein is CAIISGETQYF. CDR3 coding DNA: TGCGCCATCATCTCTGGGGAGACCCAGTACTTC.

This clone was seen more than once but under ten times. The chain is built from TRBV9 and TRBJ2-5, with 8 positions matching TRBD2. The CDR3 totals 15 residues. J lost 5 bases, V lost 4 bases, and 10 bases had no gene match. CDR1 and CDR2 from the germline V gene are SGDLS and YYNGEE. CDR3 residues: CASSLGNGRAETQYF. DNA for the CDR3: TGTGCCAGCAGCTTAGGTAACGGGAGGGCGGAGACCCAGTACTTC.

This clone showed up just a few times. The J gene is TRBJ2-7, the V gene TRBV11-2; 10 bases align to TRBD2. Germline CDR1 reads SGHAT; CDR2 reads FQNNGV. J lost 6 bases, V lost 5 bases, and 10 bases had no gene match. The CDR3 is 15 amino acids. The CDR3: CASSPSAGGPVEQYF. The CDR3 region has the DNA TGTGCCAGCAGCCCCTCAGCGGGAGGGCCGGTCGAGCAGTACTTC.

CDR3 nucleotide sequence: TGTGCCAGCAGTTACTCGATAAGGTCGGGACAAATCTCCTACAATGAGCAGTTCTTC. Translated: CASSYSIRSGQISYNEQFF. V is TRBV6-2 or TRBV6-3 and J is TRBJ2-1, with TRBD1 as a possible D gene (6 bases). The V and J ends lost 0 bases and 0 bases respectively, with 18 bases between them. The CDR3 length is 19 residues. The germline gives CDR1 MNHEY, CDR2 SVGEGT.

This clone is categorized as medium-sized. The CDR3 bases are TGTGCCAGCAGTTCCCCTTTGGGGGGAATAAACTCCTACGAGCAGTACTTC. Its translation: CASSSPLGGINSYEQYF. This sequence joins TRBV28 and TRBJ2-7, with a tentative D call TRBD2 (6 bases). Trimming took off 4 bases at V and 0 bases at J, with 19 bases between the two ends. Germline V gene lookup returns CDR1 MDHEN and CDR2 SYDVKM. The CDR3 consists of 17 residues.

The sample holds many counts of this clone. This chain uses TRBV20-1 with TRBJ1-2; possibly TRBD1 for D (6 bases). Germline V lookup: CDR1 DFQATT, CDR2 SNEGSKA (reference sequence). Trimming pared 1 base from V and 6 bases from J, leaving 12 bases between. The CDR3 has 13 residues. In DNA form, the CDR3 reads TGCAGTGCTAGAGTACCGAGGACAGATGGCTACACCTTC. It is translated as CSARVPRTDGYTF.

This clone was counted ten times or more. A clone one base away is much larger, so this may be a read error. This sample also contains other DNA sequences that code for the same CDR3. V is TRBV27 and J is TRBJ2-1, with a tentative D call TRBD2 (5 bases). V was shortened by 7 bases and J by 2 bases, with 12 bases between the two germline ends. CDR3 length: 14 residues. CDR1 is MNHEY, CDR2 SMNVEV, per germline (reference sequence). CDR3 DNA: TGTGCCAGCATTTCGGCGGGCGCCTACAATGAGCAGTTCTTC. This translates into CASISAGAYNEQFF.

Worth noting for this clone: This sequence may be a read error, since a much larger clone differs from it by one base. This sequence joins TRBV9 and TRBJ2-1, with TRBD2 matching over 9 bases. CDR1 is SGDLS and CDR2 is YYNGEE in the germline V gene. The length of the CDR3 is 17 residues. Here the CDR3 reads CASSVGKEGLAYNEQLF. The CDR3 DNA follows: TGTGCCAGCAGCGTAGGGAAGGAGGGACTAGCTTACAATGAGCAGCTCTTC.

There are many counts of this clone. The chain's CDR3 is CSEIARGRNEQYF. CDR3 DNA sequence: TGCAGTGAAATAGCGAGGGGTAGAAACGAGCAGTACTTC. This chain connects TRBV20-1 to TRBJ2-7; D is possibly TRBD1 or TRBD2 (5 bases each). Germline CDR1 DFQATT, CDR2 SNEGSKA (reference sequence). V lost 7 bases and J lost 5, with 18 bases in between. CDR3 size: 13 residues.

This clone was counted at least ten times. V usage is TRBV7-2 and J usage is TRBJ1-5; 7 bases line up with TRBD1. V dropped 5 bases and J dropped 2; count of bases not matched to a gene: 6. The CDR3 length is 15 residues. Germline values: CDR1 SGHTA, CDR2 FQGNSA. In DNA, the CDR3 is TGTGCCAGCAGCCCTCAACAGGGGCGCAATCAGCCCCAGCATTTT. Its protein product is CASSPQQGRNQPQHF.